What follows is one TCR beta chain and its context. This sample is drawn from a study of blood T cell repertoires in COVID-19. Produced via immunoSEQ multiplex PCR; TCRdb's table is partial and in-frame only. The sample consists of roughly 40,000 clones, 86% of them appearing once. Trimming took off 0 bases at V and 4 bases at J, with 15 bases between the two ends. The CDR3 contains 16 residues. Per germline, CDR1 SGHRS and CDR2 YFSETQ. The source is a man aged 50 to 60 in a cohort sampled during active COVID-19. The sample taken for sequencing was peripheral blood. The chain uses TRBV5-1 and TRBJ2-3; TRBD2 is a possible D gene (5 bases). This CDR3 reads CASSLGVVEGADTQYF. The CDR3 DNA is TGCGCCAGCAGCTTGGGGGTCGTCGAGGGAGCAGATACGCAGTATTTT.